The 26 T cell receptor delta chains below were found in one sample sequenced in a study of delta chains in infants with herpesvirus infections. Reverse transcription of PBMC RNA used primers specific for the gamma and delta chains. TCRdb reanalysed the RT-PCR reads with CATT. The sample includes about 3,300 delta-chain clones, 32% of them seen just once. Sequences were derived from peripheral blood, sampled at time point 3 of longitudinal follow-up. All receptors derive from a human donor who was a Ugandan infant, either HIV-exposed or HIV-unexposed (not recorded which).

This chain joins TRDV1 and TRDJ1; TRDD3 matches at 7 bases. V gave up 0 bases and J gave up 0 bases; unmatched junction bases: 16. There are 20 residues in the CDR3. CDR1 and CDR2 (germline): TSWWSYY, QGS. Here the CDR3 DNA reads TGTGCTCTTGGGGAACTCGGGCCTACTGGGGCGAAGGGGGACACCGATAAACTCATCTTT. This translates into CALGELGPTGAKGDTDKLIF.

The gene calls are TRDV1 and TRDJ1; 11 bases are shared with TRDD3. CDR1 and CDR2 from the germline V gene are TSWWSYY and QGS. This CDR3 comprises 21 residues. V trimming: 3 bases; J trimming: 6 bases; junction bases outside the gene matches: 24. Written as DNA, the CDR3 is TGTGCTCTTGGGGACTTTAATTCCTACGAAGGCTGGGGGATACAGAGAAATAAACTCATCTTT. This codes for CALGDFNSYEGWGIQRNKLIF.

The chain is built from TRDV1 and TRDJ1, with 9 bases aligning to TRDD3. Per the germline V gene, CDR1 is TSWWSYY and CDR2 is QGS. The CDR3 is made up of 20 amino acids. V lost 1 base and J lost 0; bases outside the gene matches: 15. The CDR3: CALGERYPNFPGGYTDKLIF. The CDR3 DNA is TGTGCTCTTGGGGAACGGTACCCTAACTTCCCTGGGGGATACACCGATAAACTCATCTTT.

This clone came up once. A single base is all that separates this from a far larger clone, so a read error is likely. V is TRDV2 and J is TRDJ3; 11 bases map to TRDD3. The CDR3 loop spans 18 amino acids. The V gene end was trimmed by 3 bases and the J gene end by 0 bases; junction bases not matched to a gene: 3. CDR1 GEAIGNYY and CDR2 EKD come from the germline V gene. CDR3 residues: CACDGLGDSSWDTRQMFF. The CDR3, as DNA: TGTGCCTGTGACGGACTGGGGGATAGCTCCTGGGACACCCGACAGATGTTTTTC.

The rearrangement links TRDV1 to TRDJ1; 9 bases align to TRDD3. The CDR3 runs 22 residues. CDR1 and CDR2 from the germline V gene are TSWWSYY and QGS. J gave up 0 bases and V 3 bases, and 23 bases lay outside the gene matches. The CDR3 DNA follows: TGTGCTCTTGGGGACTTTCAGGGGGTTAAACGTACTGGGGGACTCGACACCGATAAACTCATCTTT. Translated: CALGDFQGVKRTGGLDTDKLIF.

This clone was seen just once. J is TRDJ3 and V is TRDV2; 12 nucleotides match TRDD3. V shed 1 base and J 0 bases; nucleotides not matched to a gene: 15. CDR1 and CDR2 from the germline V gene are GEAIGNYY and EKD. The CDR3 totals 23 residues. CDR3 region: CACDTMSLGDTRGSSWDTRQMFF. In nucleotides, the CDR3 is TGTGCCTGTGACACAATGAGCCTGGGGGATACGCGGGGGAGCTCCTGGGACACCCGACAGATGTTTTTC.

On this clone itself: Other DNA sequences from this sample encode an identical CDR3 as well. The rearrangement uses TRDV2 and TRDJ3; 13 positions agree with TRDD3. The J segment lost 0 bases and the V segment lost 1 base, leaving 5 bases of the junction unmatched. The CDR3 has 20 amino acids. Germline loops: CDR1 GEAIGNYY, CDR2 EKD. The DNA for the CDR3 is TGTGCCTGTGACACGGTACTGGGGGATACGCGCTCCTGGGACACCCGACAGATGTTTTTC. It encodes CACDTVLGDTRSWDTRQMFF.

Relative to its sample, this clone is medium-sized. The J gene is TRDJ1, the V gene TRDV1; tentative D call: TRDD3 (8 bases). Germline CDR1 reads TSWWSYY; CDR2 reads QGS. The CDR3 contains 25 residues. Trimming took off 4 bases at V and 0 bases at J, with 42 bases between the two ends. In nucleotides, the CDR3 is TGTGCTCTTGGGGTTTCCTACACCGGGATCCCCCCCTTGTTACTGGGGGGCGCGTACACCGATAAACTCATCTTT. Translated: CALGVSYTGIPPLLLGGAYTDKLIF.

This clone was seen a few times. This sequence joins TRDV1 and TRDJ1; TRDD3 matches at 10 bases. Germline trimming cut 2 bases from V and 2 bases from J; bases unmatched to any gene: 17. Germline V gene data show CDR1 as TSWWSYY and CDR2 as QGS. This CDR3 region has 20 residues. The CDR3, as DNA: TGTGCTCTTGGGGAATTAGCGACGCCGACTGGGGGATTCTTAACCGATAAACTCATCTTT. Translated, it gives CALGELATPTGGFLTDKLIF.

This clone was observed a handful of times. J is TRDJ1 and V is TRDV2; TRDD3 matches at 10 bases. The junction had 13 bases not matched to a gene; V was cut back by 1 base and J by 0 bases. The CDR3 has 19 residues. Looked up from germline, CDR1 is GEAIGNYY and CDR2 is EKD. CDR3 protein: CACDTVGGYGYTYTDKLIF. The CDR3, as DNA: TGTGCCTGTGACACGGTCGGGGGATACGGGTATACCTACACCGATAAACTCATCTTT.

The chain recombines TRDV1 with TRDJ1; D tentatively fits TRDD2 or TRDD3 (5 bases each). V was clipped by 1 base and J by 3 bases, with 30 bases between them. This CDR3 has 21 amino acids. The germline V gene has CDR1 TSWWSYY and CDR2 QGS. CDR3 sequence reads: CALGERYLRVPWGEEADKLIF. CDR3 DNA sequence: TGTGCTCTTGGGGAACGGTACCTACGGGTTCCTTGGGGCGAAGAGGCCGATAAACTCATCTTT.

The chain employs TRDV1 and TRDJ1; no definite D call. Germline loops: CDR1 TSWWSYY, CDR2 QGS. With 2 bases removed from V and 1 base from J, the gap between germline ends came to 14 bases. The CDR3 runs 16 residues. The CDR3 DNA sequence: TGTGCTCTTGGGGAATATCCTGGACCCTTCACCGATAAACTCATCTTT. It translates to CALGEYPGPFTDKLIF.

This clone rates as medium-sized (0.01 to 0.1%). The chain joins TRDV1 to TRDJ1; tentatively, D is TRDD3 (6 bases). Per the germline V gene, CDR1 is TSWWSYY and CDR2 is QGS. The CDR3 totals 20 residues. The germline V and J ends were trimmed by 1 base and 2 bases, with 26 bases remaining between them. In nucleotides, the CDR3 is TGTGCTCTTGGGGAACCCCACCCTTTCCTTCTTAAATGGGGGACCGATAAACTCATCTTT. It specifies CALGEPHPFLLKWGTDKLIF.

A few counts support this clone. Given a much more abundant clone one base away, this may be a read error. The same CDR3 arises from other DNA sequences in this sample as well. The chain combines TRDV2 with TRDJ2; 10 bases align to TRDD3. Germline CDR1 is GEAIGNYY and CDR2 is EKD. Trimming removed 0 bases from V and 0 bases from J; junction bases left unmatched: 0. CDR3 length: 16 residues. The CDR3 DNA reads TGTGCCTGTGACACCCTGGGGGATACTTTGACAGCACAACTCTTCTTT. Encoded protein: CACDTLGDTLTAQLFF.

The rearrangement uses TRAV38-2/DV8 and TRDJ1; 13 nucleotides line up with TRDD3. V trimming: 3 bases; J trimming: 1 base; junction bases outside the gene matches: 6. The CDR3 is made up of 17 amino acids. Germline V gives CDR1 TSESDYY, CDR2 QEAYKQQN. CDR3 coding DNA: TGTGCTTATAGGAACACTGGGGGATACGCTGTCACCGATAAACTCATCTTT. Translation gives CAYRNTGGYAVTDKLIF.

In its sample, this clone is large. Other DNA sequences of this sample code for an identical CDR3. This chain links TRDV2 with TRDJ3; perhaps TRDD3 as D (6 bases). Germline CDR1 reads GEAIGNYY; CDR2 reads EKD. This CDR3 spans 17 amino acids. V dropped 0 bases and J dropped 0 bases, with 8 bases sitting between them. The CDR3 region has the DNA TGTGCCTGTGACACCGTACTGGGCTCCTGGGACACCCGACAGATGTTTTTC. Its translation is CACDTVLGSWDTRQMFF.

A single count supports this clone. The chain employs TRDV1 and TRDJ1; 7 bases agree with TRDD3. V lost 4 bases and J lost 0; bases outside the gene matches: 11. Germline values: CDR1 TSWWSYY, CDR2 QGS. This CDR3 is 17 amino acids long. The CDR3 bases are TGTGCTCTTGGGGGTAGGACTGGGGATTGTTACACCGATAAACTCATCTTT. Translated, it gives CALGGRTGDCYTDKLIF.

This clone was detected a few times. Within the sample, other DNA sequences also encode this same CDR3. This sequence joins TRDV2 and TRDJ2; 9 bases map to TRDD3. This CDR3 region has 14 residues. Germline V gene lookup returns CDR1 GEAIGNYY and CDR2 EKD. J gave up 5 bases and V 0 bases, and 0 bases lay outside the gene matches. The CDR3 loop is CACDTLGDTAQLFF. CDR3 nucleotides: TGTGCCTGTGACACCCTGGGGGATACAGCACAACTCTTCTTT.

CDR3 in amino acids: CALGELPMGDRKLIF. The CDR3 coding sequence is TGTGCTCTTGGGGAACTTCCGATGGGGGACAGAAAACTCATCTTT. The gene calls are TRDV1 and TRDJ1; TRDD3 matches 7 bases. With V trimmed by 0 bases and J by 8 bases, 9 bases remained unmatched. The CDR3 spans 15 residues. Per the germline V gene, CDR1 is TSWWSYY and CDR2 is QGS.

This clone showed up just once. Possible read error: a much larger clone is one base away. This chain connects TRDV2 to TRDJ1; 13 bases match TRDD3. Losses at the gene ends were 1 base for V and 0 bases for J; bases not matched to a gene: 1. The CDR3 spans 16 residues. The V gene's germline CDR1 is GEAIGNYY and CDR2 EKD. CDR3 sequence reads: CACDTLGDTYTDKLIF. As DNA, the CDR3 is TGTGCCTGTGACACACTGGGGGATACGTACACCGATAAACTCATCTTT.

This chain links TRDV1 with TRDJ1; D is tentatively TRDD2 or TRDD3 (5 bases each). The CDR3 extends over 18 amino acids. The ends were cut back, 0 bases at V and 1 base at J, with 18 bases in the middle. Germline assignment: CDR1 TSWWSYY and CDR2 QGS. The CDR3 spells CALGELAYVGSSTDKLIF. Written as DNA, the CDR3 is TGTGCTCTTGGGGAACTCGCCTACGTGGGATCCTCCACCGATAAACTCATCTTT.

This clone is large. Other DNA sequences in the same sample also yield this CDR3. The CDR3 DNA follows: TGTGCCTGTGACAGTACTGGGGGATCCTGGGACACCCGACAGATGTTTTTC. Encoded protein: CACDSTGGSWDTRQMFF. The chain couples TRDV2 to TRDJ3; 9 nucleotides match TRDD3. Germline CDR1 reads GEAIGNYY; CDR2 reads EKD. The CDR3 length is 17 residues. The J segment lost 1 base and the V segment lost 2 bases, leaving 2 bases of the junction unmatched.

This chain joins TRDV1 and TRDJ3; the match to TRDD3 covers 13 bases. The germline V gene encodes CDR1 TSWWSYY and CDR2 QGS. V gave up 5 bases and J gave up 1 base; unmatched junction bases: 20. CDR3 length: 24 residues. CDR3: CALGSQLLNWGIRPRSWDTRQMFF. The CDR3 bases are TGTGCTCTTGGGTCTCAGCTCCTCAACTGGGGGATACGCCCCAGGTCCTGGGACACCCGACAGATGTTTTTC.

V and J are TRDV1 and TRDJ1, with 9 bases that match TRDD3. Germline V gene lookup returns CDR1 TSWWSYY and CDR2 QGS. After removal of 1 base from V and 0 bases from J, the junction contained 18 bases not matched to a gene. The CDR3 extends over 21 amino acids. The CDR3 DNA sequence: TGTGCTCTTGGGGAACCCCCCCCGGAGGCTACTGGGGGACGGTACACCGATAAACTCATCTTT. It encodes CALGEPPPEATGGRYTDKLIF.

By share, this clone ranks as medium-sized. The chain combines TRDV1 with TRDJ1, with 8 bases aligning to TRDD3. Trimming cost V 1 base and J 10 bases; bases outside gene matches: 26. Germline lookup yields CDR1 TSWWSYY and CDR2 QGS. The CDR3 consists of 20 residues. CDR3 bases: TGTGCTCTTGGGGAACGGACCCTAGTATCCTACGCGAGGGGATACAAGGGACTCATCTTT. Its protein product is CALGERTLVSYARGYKGLIF.

In its sample, this clone is large. Different DNA sequences within this sample yield the same CDR3. This rearrangement joins TRDV2 to TRDJ3; unclear D gene. CDR1 is GEAIGNYY and CDR2 is EKD in the germline V gene. This CDR3 contains 18 residues. The V gene lost 0 bases and the J gene lost 0 bases, with 11 bases spanning the gap. The CDR3 spells CACDTAGSRSWDTRQMFF. The CDR3 nucleotides read TGTGCCTGTGACACCGCCGGTTCTCGCTCCTGGGACACCCGACAGATGTTTTTC.